At least ten counts were recorded for the clone carrying this TCR beta chain. Its matching antigen is unknown. These data come from a study of response to subunit inactivated influenza vaccine. TCRdb re-analysed the RT-PCR reads in MiXCR, keeping a single row per CDR3 protein. Of around 570,000 distinct CDR3 sequences detected, approximately 10% appear once; the ten largest clones hold 9.5% to 12%. General study results and limits: Authors suggested seasonal influenza vaccinations each recruit few new T cells.

Germline lookup yields CDR1 KGHSH and CDR2 LQKENI. The CDR3 is 16 residues long. Deletions cut 4 bases from V and 1 base from J, with 13 bases between. This same sample was also part of a study on T cells expressing NK-cell markers. As that report states: TCR beta cDNA was generated via 5'RACE template switching incorporating UMIs. Top CD8+ clonotypes included the dominant CD3+CD56+NKG2C+ clonotypes in six donors. The CD3+CD56-NKG2C+ fraction of a handful of donors was likewise dominated by these clonotypes.

The material was PBMCs from blood, obtained on the day of vaccination. The genes are TRBV18 and TRBJ2-2, with D possibly TRBD1 on 6 matching bases. This clonotype was sampled from a man aged 45-60 years who received an inactivated influenza vaccine. CDR3 sequence reads: CASSRNRELNTGELFF. The CDR3 nucleotides read TGTGCCAGCTCACGTAACAGGGAATTGAACACCGGGGAGCTGTTTTTT.